This paragraph covers one T cell receptor (beta chain) sequence. This entry belongs to a study of blood T cell repertoires in COVID-19. Study summary: COVID-19 samples, acute and convalescent, were from the United States, Italy and Spain. From T cells, B-cell-depleted T cells, or PBMCs came the material, which was cDNA or gDNA.

Original handling: Amplification with reference gene primers provided the estimates of nucleated cell counts. Generated by immunoSEQ multiplex PCR, the TCRdb table keeps only in-frame clones and is missing some. From that table come the V and J calls and clone size; the DNA was used to work out D and trimming. The sample shows tens of thousands of clones, approximately 89% of them seen only once. With 5 bases clipped from V and 4 bases from J, the junction kept 8 bases outside the gene matches. CDR3 size: 15 residues. The germline V gene encodes CDR1 SEHNR and CDR2 FQNEAQ (reference sequence). The V call is TRBV7-9, the J call TRBJ1-3, with TRBD1 matching over 7 bases. The clonotype was recovered from a human donor in a cohort sampled during active COVID-19. The sample comprised peripheral blood. CDR3 amino acids: CASSPRGGQGNTIYF. As DNA, the CDR3 is TGTGCCAGCAGCCCCCGGGGGGGACAGGGAAACACCATATATTTT.